The rows below give T cell receptor beta chains drawn from one sample of a study of T cells in localized non-small cell lung cancer. Clones were sequenced by immunoSEQ multiplex PCR, and TCRdb holds only the in-frame ones, with some missing. The sample consists of under 35,000 clones, approximately 85% of them appearing once. The sample was peripheral blood mononuclear cells, taken before any cancer treatment. The source of these receptors is a woman aged 35-75 years with stage III lung adenocarcinoma. Each CDR3 is given with its conserved first and last residue. Fields, in order: clone size, V gene, J gene, D gene, CDR3 protein, CDR3 DNA. D genes are given only for firm matches. A clone size is listed for some rows: how often the clone was seen (once, few, many), or a class if it is expanded.

NA	TRBV7-2	TRBJ1-1	NA	CASSLEGRVGEAFF	TGTGCCAGCAGCTTAGAGGGCAGGGTTGGTGAAGCTTTCTTT
few	TRBV4-2	TRBJ2-3	TRBD2	CASSQALAGATDTQYF	TGTGCCAGCAGCCAAGCCCTAGCGGGGGCCACAGATACGCAGTATTTT
NA	TRBV19	TRBJ2-3	NA	CASTSSQGSGTDTQYF	TGTGCCAGTACCTCATCCCAGGGATCGGGCACAGATACGCAGTATTTT
NA	TRBV28	TRBJ2-2	TRBD2	CASSPSLAGGPGELFF	TGTGCCAGCAGCCCCTCCCTAGCGGGGGGTCCCGGGGAGCTGTTTTTT
NA	TRBV18	TRBJ1-2	NA	CASSPSDNNYGYTF	TGTGCCAGCTCACCGTCGGACAATAACTATGGCTACACCTTC
NA	TRBV27	TRBJ1-1	NA	CASSLGSNTEAFF	TGTGCCAGCAGTTTAGGATCGAACACTGAAGCTTTCTTT
NA	TRBV7-6	TRBJ1-1	NA	CASSLTQGNTEAFF	TGTGCCAGCAGCTTGACACAGGGTAACACTGAAGCTTTCTTT
once	TRBV28	TRBJ2-1	NA	CASTRGQRNEQFF	TGTGCCAGCACCCGAGGACAAAGGAATGAGCAGTTCTTC
NA	TRBV5-1	TRBJ2-7	TRBD1	CASSTTGAYEQYF	TGCGCCAGCAGCACAACAGGGGCCTACGAGCAGTACTTC
NA	TRBV4-3	TRBJ1-4	TRBD1	CASSQAYGTGGEKLFF	TGCGCCAGCAGCCAAGCCTACGGGACAGGGGGTGAAAAACTGTTTTTT
once	TRBV5-1	TRBJ2-7	NA	CASSLGQPRYEQYF	TGCGCCAGCAGCTTGGGGCAGCCTAGATACGAGCAGTACTTC
NA	TRBV29-1	TRBJ2-7	TRBD1	CSALPGQGAYEQYF	TGCAGCGCCCTACCCGGACAGGGGGCTTACGAGCAGTACTTC
NA	TRBV7-2	TRBJ2-3	TRBD2	CASSLRTSGGSSTDTQYF	TGTGCCAGCAGCTTACGGACTAGCGGGGGGTCAAGCACAGATACGCAGTATTTT
NA	TRBV30	TRBJ1-2	NA	CAWTRTDLNYGYTF	TGTGCCTGGACCCGGACAGACCTTAACTATGGCTACACCTTC
NA	TRBV7-8	TRBJ2-1	TRBD2	CASSLREAYNEQFF	TGTGCCAGCAGCTTACGGGAGGCTTACAATGAGCAGTTCTTC
once	TRBV5-1	TRBJ2-4	TRBD2	CASTDGGGAKNIQYF	TGCGCCAGCACCGACGGCGGGGGAGCCAAAAACATTCAGTACTTC
NA	TRBV2	TRBJ2-3	TRBD1	CASRDRGDTQYF	TGTGCCAGCAGAGACAGGGGTGATACGCAGTATTTT
NA	TRBV27	TRBJ2-7	TRBD2	CTSSFPRTSGGAYEQYF	TGTACCAGCAGTTTCCCCCGGACTAGCGGGGGAGCCTACGAGCAGTACTTC
NA	TRBV29-1	TRBJ2-3	NA	CSWGAEDTQYF	TGCAGCTGGGGGGCCGAAGATACGCAGTATTTT
NA	TRBV27	TRBJ2-1	TRBD2	CASSFRRGGGVESYNEQFF	TGTGCCAGCAGTTTTAGGCGGGGGGGCGGAGTTGAATCCTACAATGAGCAGTTCTTC
NA	TRBV6-4	TRBJ2-3	NA	CASSEGGLADTQYF	TGTGCCAGCAGTGAAGGCGGGTTGGCAGATACGCAGTATTTT
NA	TRBV6-6	TRBJ1-2	NA	CASSYSRGDYGYTF	TGTGCCAGCAGTTACTCAAGGGGGGACTATGGCTACACCTTC
NA	TRBV4-1	TRBJ2-1	NA	CASSQLGRNPDNEQFF	TGCGCCAGCAGCCAATTGGGGCGAAACCCTGACAATGAGCAGTTCTTC
NA	TRBV5-8	TRBJ2-7	NA	CASSLPQRTWYF	TGTGCCAGCAGCTTGCCTCAGCGTACCTGGTACTTC
NA	TRBV30	TRBJ2-1	TRBD1	CAWSVGTGKGYEQFF	TGTGCCTGGAGTGTGGGGACAGGGAAGGGATATGAGCAGTTCTTC
NA	TRBV5-1	TRBJ2-1	TRBD2	CASSLRTSGDNEQFF	TGCGCCAGCAGCTTGCGCACTAGCGGGGACAATGAGCAGTTCTTC